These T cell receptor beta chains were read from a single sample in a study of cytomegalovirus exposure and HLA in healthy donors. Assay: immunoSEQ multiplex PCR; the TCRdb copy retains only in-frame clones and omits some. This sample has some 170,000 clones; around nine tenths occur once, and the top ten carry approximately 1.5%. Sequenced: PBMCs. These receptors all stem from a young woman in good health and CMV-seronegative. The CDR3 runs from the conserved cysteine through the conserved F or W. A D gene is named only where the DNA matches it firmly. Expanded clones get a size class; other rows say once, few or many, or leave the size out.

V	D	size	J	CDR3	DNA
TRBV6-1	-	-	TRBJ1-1	CASSGNENTEAFF	TGTGCCAGCTCGGGAAACGAGAACACTGAAGCTTTCTTT
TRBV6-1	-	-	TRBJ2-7	CASSELRPYEQYF	TGTGCCAGCAGTGAATTGCGGCCTTACGAGCAGTACTTC
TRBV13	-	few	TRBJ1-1	CASSGATEAFF	TGTGCCAGCAGCGGGGCGACTGAAGCTTTCTTT
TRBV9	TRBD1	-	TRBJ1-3	CASSVEQGGNTIYF	TGTGCCAGCAGCGTAGAACAGGGGGGAAACACCATATATTTT
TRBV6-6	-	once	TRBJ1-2	CASTPGENYGYTF	TGTGCCAGCACCCCAGGGGAGAACTATGGCTACACCTTC
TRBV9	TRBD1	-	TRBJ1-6	CASSVEGTGYSPLHF	TGTGCCAGCAGCGTAGAAGGGACAGGTTATTCACCCCTCCACTTT
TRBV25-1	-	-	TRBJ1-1	CASSAGGSTEAFF	TGTGCCAGCAGTGCGGGCGGGAGCACTGAAGCTTTCTTT
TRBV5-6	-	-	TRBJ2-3	CASSSVGRTPNTQYF	TGTGCCAGCAGCTCCGTTGGGAGGACACCTAATACGCAGTATTTT
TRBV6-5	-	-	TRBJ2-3	CASSYSFRVSDTQYF	TGTGCCAGCAGTTACTCGTTCCGGGTTTCAGATACGCAGTATTTT
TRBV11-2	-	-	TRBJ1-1	CASSTGGRLNTEAFF	TGTGCCAGCTCCACGGGTGGCAGACTGAACACTGAAGCTTTCTTT
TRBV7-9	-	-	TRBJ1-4	CASSLRGHEGKLFF	TGTGCCAGCAGCCTAAGAGGGCATGAAGGAAAACTGTTTTTT
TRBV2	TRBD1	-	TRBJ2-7	CAGHSGTVGFTSRGFSF	TGTGCCGGACACTCCGGGACAGTAGGTTTTACGAGCAGAGGGTTTTCCTTC
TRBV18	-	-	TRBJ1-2	CASSLRQTIDPNYGYTF	TGTGCCAGCTCCCTAAGACAGACGATCGATCCCAACTATGGCTACACCTTC
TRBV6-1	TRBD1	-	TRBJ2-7	CASSEVTGVQYEQYF	TGTGCCAGCAGTGAAGTAACAGGGGTTCAGTACGAGCAGTACTTC
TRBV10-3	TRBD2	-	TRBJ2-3	CAISEVSGGVDTQYF	TGTGCCATCAGTGAGGTTAGCGGGGGGGTAGATACGCAGTATTTT
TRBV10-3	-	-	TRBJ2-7	CAISEDRDWLQYF	TGTGCCATCAGTGAGGACAGGGACTGGCTGCAGTACTTC
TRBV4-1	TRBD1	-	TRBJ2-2	CASSQITPRTGNTGELFF	TGCGCCAGCAGCCAAATCACTCCTCGGACAGGTAACACCGGGGAGCTGTTTTTT
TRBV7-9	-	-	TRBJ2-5	CASSLARNEETQYF	TGTGCCAGCAGCTTAGCCAGAAACGAAGAGACCCAGTACTTC
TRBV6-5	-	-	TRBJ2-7	CASSSPGQTYEQYF	TGTGCCAGCAGTTCACCGGGACAAACCTACGAGCAGTACTTC
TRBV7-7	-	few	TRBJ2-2	CASSFPQNTGELFF	TGTGCTAGCAGCTTCCCCCAGAACACCGGGGAGCTGTTTTTT
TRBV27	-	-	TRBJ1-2	CASSFRSQADANYGYTF	TGTGCCAGCAGTTTTCGGTCACAGGCTGACGCTAACTATGGCTACACCTTC
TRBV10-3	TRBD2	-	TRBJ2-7	CAIRGLAGYEQYF	TGTGCCATCAGGGGACTAGCGGGCTACGAGCAGTACTTC
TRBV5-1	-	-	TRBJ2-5	CASSLGQQETQYF	TGCGCCAGCAGCTTGGGTCAGCAAGAGACCCAGTACTTC
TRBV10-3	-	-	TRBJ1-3	CAIEKQGSSGNTIYF	TGTGCCATCGAAAAGCAGGGCTCCTCTGGAAACACCATATATTTT
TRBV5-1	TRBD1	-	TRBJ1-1	CASSERTGATEAFF	TGCGCCAGCAGCGAACGGACAGGGGCCACTGAAGCTTTCTTT
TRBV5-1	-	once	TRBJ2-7	CASSKSNREFTYEQYF	TGCGCCAGCAGCAAATCCAACAGGGAATTCACCTACGAGCAGTACTTC
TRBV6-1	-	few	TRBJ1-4	CASNTGRGNEKLFF	TGTGCCAGCAATACAGGAAGGGGTAATGAAAAACTGTTTTTT
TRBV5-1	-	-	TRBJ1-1	CASSSAGNTEAFF	TGCGCCAGCAGCTCAGCGGGAAACACTGAAGCTTTCTTT
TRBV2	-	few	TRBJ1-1	CASSVVVNTEAFF	TGTGCCAGCAGTGTCGTAGTGAACACTGAAGCTTTCTTT
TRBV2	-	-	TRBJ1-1	CASRWTALNTEAFF	TGTGCCAGCAGGTGGACAGCCTTGAACACTGAAGCTTTCTTT
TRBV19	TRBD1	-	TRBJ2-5	CASSMTGAPETQYF	TGTGCCAGTAGTATGACAGGGGCGCCAGAGACCCAGTACTTC
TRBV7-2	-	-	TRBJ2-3	CASSPLKGGGTQYF	TGTGCCAGCAGCCCCCTCAAGGGCGGAGGTACGCAGTATTTT
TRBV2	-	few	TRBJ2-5	CASSVPTPSQETQYF	TGTGCCAGCAGTGTACCAACACCCAGCCAAGAGACCCAGTACTTC
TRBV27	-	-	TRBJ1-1	CATQFSAVGGSEAFF	TGTGCCACCCAGTTTAGTGCCGTCGGGGGAAGTGAAGCTTTCTTT
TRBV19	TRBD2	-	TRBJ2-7	CASSSPGTSGGYEQYF	TGTGCCAGTAGTTCGCCCGGGACTAGCGGGGGCTACGAGCAGTACTTC
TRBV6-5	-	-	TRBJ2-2	CASITGLGDTGELFF	TGTGCCAGCATCACGGGTTTAGGTGACACCGGGGAGCTGTTTTTT
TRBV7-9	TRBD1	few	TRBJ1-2	CASSFMGQGTYGYTF	TGTGCCAGCAGCTTCATGGGACAGGGAACCTATGGCTACACCTTC
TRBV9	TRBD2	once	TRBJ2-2	CASSPARGALNTGELFF	TGTGCCAGCAGCCCAGCGCGGGGGGCCTTAAACACCGGGGAGCTGTTTTTT
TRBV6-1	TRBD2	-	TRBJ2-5	CASSERAGSQETQYF	TGTGCCAGCAGTGAACGAGCGGGGTCCCAAGAGACCCAGTACTTC
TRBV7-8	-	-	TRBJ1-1	CATKPRVLIGAFF	TGTGCCACAAAACCCAGGGTTTTGATTGGGGCTTTCTTT
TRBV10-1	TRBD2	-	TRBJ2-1	CASSRAGGPVGEQFF	TGCGCCAGCTCGAGAGCGGGGGGGCCGGTTGGTGAGCAGTTCTTC
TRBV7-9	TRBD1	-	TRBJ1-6	CASRLKGAGNSPLHF	TGTGCCAGCAGACTAAAGGGGGCTGGGAATTCACCCCTCCACTTT
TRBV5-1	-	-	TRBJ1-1	CASSPGTLGPEAFF	TGCGCCAGCAGCCCGGGGACTCTTGGCCCTGAAGCTTTCTTT
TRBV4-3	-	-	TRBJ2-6	CASSQDLLGAGANVLTF	TGCGCCAGCAGCCAAGATCTCTTGGGAGCCGGGGCCAACGTCCTGACTTTC
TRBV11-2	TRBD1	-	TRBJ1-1	CASSLGRTGTAEAFF	TGTGCCAGCAGCTTAGGTCGGACAGGTACGGCTGAAGCTTTCTTT
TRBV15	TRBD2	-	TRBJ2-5	CATSRTASGKETQYF	TGTGCCACCAGCAGAACTGCTAGCGGCAAAGAGACCCAGTACTTC
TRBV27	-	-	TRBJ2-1	CASSLAGLTYNEQFF	TGTGCCAGCAGTTTAGCCGGACTAACTTACAATGAGCAGTTCTTC
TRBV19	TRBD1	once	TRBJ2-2	CASSRRQGFTGELFF	TGTGCCAGTAGTAGACGACAGGGCTTCACCGGGGAGCTGTTTTTT
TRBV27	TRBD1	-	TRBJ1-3	CASSSRGQGTSGNTIYF	TGTGCCAGCAGCTCCAGGGGACAGGGGACCTCTGGAAACACCATATATTTT
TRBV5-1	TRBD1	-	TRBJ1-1	CASSSGTGVLDTEAFF	TGCGCCAGCAGCTCGGGGACAGGGGTGCTCGACACTGAAGCTTTCTTT
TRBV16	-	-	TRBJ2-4	CASSQSTGNIQYF	TGTGCCAGCAGCCAATCCACAGGAAACATTCAGTACTTC
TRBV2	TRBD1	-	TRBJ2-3	CASSRDRGTDTQYF	TGTGCCAGCAGTCGCGACAGGGGGACAGATACGCAGTATTTT
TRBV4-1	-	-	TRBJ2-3	CASSQDPVGADTQYF	TGCGCCAGCAGCCAAGATCCTGTAGGGGCAGATACGCAGTATTTT
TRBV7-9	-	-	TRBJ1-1	CASSHRSQGRTEAFF	TGTGCCAGCAGCCACCGAAGTCAGGGGCGGACTGAAGCTTTCTTT